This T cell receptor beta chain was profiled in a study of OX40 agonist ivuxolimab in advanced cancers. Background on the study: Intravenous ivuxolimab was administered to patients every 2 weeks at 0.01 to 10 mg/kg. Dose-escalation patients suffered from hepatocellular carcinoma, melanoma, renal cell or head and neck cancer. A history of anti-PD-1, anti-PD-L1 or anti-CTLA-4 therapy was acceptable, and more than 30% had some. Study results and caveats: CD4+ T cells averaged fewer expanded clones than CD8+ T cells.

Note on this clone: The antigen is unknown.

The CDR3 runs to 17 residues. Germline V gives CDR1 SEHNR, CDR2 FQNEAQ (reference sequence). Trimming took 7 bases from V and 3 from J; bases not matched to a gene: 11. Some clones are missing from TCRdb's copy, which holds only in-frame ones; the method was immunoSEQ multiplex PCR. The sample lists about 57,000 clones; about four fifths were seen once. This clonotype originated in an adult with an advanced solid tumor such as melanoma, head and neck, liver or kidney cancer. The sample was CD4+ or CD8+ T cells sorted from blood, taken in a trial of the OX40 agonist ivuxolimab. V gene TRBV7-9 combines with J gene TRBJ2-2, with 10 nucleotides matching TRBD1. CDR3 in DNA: TGTGCCAGCATTAACTTTCGGGACAGGGGCGACACCGGGGAGCTGTTTTTT. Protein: CASINFRDRGDTGELFF.